Each of the 3 T cell receptor beta chains below was sequenced from the same sample in a study of tumor-infiltrating lymphocytes in oesophageal squamous cell carcinoma. MiXCR, run by TCRdb on the PCR reads, gives a single entry per CDR3 protein. The sample yields about 19,000 distinct CDR3 sequences, approximately 39% seen once. Sequencing used normal esophageal tissue next to the tumor. The source is a male donor with esophageal squamous cell carcinoma.

J is TRBJ2-6 and V is TRBV12-5, with TRBD1 matching over 9 bases. The tail of the sequence fits TRBJ2-5 better, so the J call may be wrong. Per the germline V gene, CDR1 is LGHNT and CDR2 is FRNRAP. This CDR3 region has 13 residues. The CDR3 bases are TGTGCTAGTGGTCCGGACAGGGGTGAGACCCAGTACTTC. Translation: CASGPDRGETQYF.

As for this clonotype: Since no conserved phenylalanine or tryptophan closes the CDR3, a read error is the likely cause. This chain links TRBV7-8 with TRBJ2-3; 10 positions match TRBD2. V lost 2 bases and J lost 3; bases outside the gene matches: 5. The CDR3 sequence is 16 residues long. CDR1 and CDR2 (germline): SGHVS, FQNEAQ. CDR3 sequence: CASSLQAGGGTDTQYL. DNA for the CDR3: TGTGCCAGCAGCTTACAAGCGGGGGGGGGTACAGATACGCAGTATCTT.

The chain recombines TRBV7-3 with TRBJ1-4, with a possible D match to TRBD1 (5 bases). Between the trimmed V and J ends, which lost 2 bases and 4 bases, there was a span of 14 bases. Germline V CDR1 and CDR2: SGHTA, FQGTGA. This CDR3 is 16 amino acids long. In DNA, the CDR3 is TGTGCCAGCAGCTTAGCGCCGGCGGGGGGTAATGAAAAACTGTTTTTT. Translation gives CASSLAPAGGNEKLFF. The variable domain in full, with the rest retrieved from reference TRBV7-3 and TRBJ1-4, is GAGVSQTPSNKVTEKGKYVELRCDPISGHTALYWYRQSLGQGPEFLIYFQGTGAADDSGLPNDRFFAVRPEGSVSTLKIQRTERGDSAVYLCASSLAPAGGNEKLFFGSGTQLSVL.